This entry is about one T cell receptor beta chain. The antigen is undetermined. The repertoire was sequenced with immunoSEQ multiplex PCR; TCRdb's copy has only in-frame clones and lacks some. Of about 870,000 clones listed, approximately 92% are singletons. This sample stems from a study of shared clonotypes between healthy human individuals. Study-level findings and limits: Several donors shared 4.5% to 6.5% of their naive CD4 clonotypes.

Terminally differentiated effector memory CD45RA+ cells were excluded from the naive CD8 cells, which were CD45RO-negative and positively selected for CCR7. The J segment lost 10 bases and the V segment lost 2 bases, leaving 8 bases of the junction unmatched. In germline, CDR1 is SGHAT, CDR2 FQDESV (reference sequence). This CDR3 is built from 14 residues. Material: naive CD8+ T cells sorted from blood. The receptor comes from a man aged 25-45 years in good health. The chain couples TRBV11-1 to TRBJ2-1, with 7 nucleotides matching TRBD1. The CDR3: CASSLNRGFGEQFF. The CDR3 region has the DNA TGTGCCAGCAGCTTAAACAGGGGCTTTGGGGAGCAGTTCTTC.